This T cell receptor (beta chain) originates from a study of CD8 T cells in ankylosing spondylitis. Study-wide results and caveats: It appeared that ankylosing spondylitis blood was characterized by a TCR beta motif of about eight highly homologous variants. Disease-linked clones, CD8+, were relatively rare in peripheral blood. Before this, some motif variants had been reported in reactive arthritis synovial fluid and blood. Matched synovial fluid from ankylosing spondylitis patients was reported to be enriched for disease-linked clones.

Trimming cost V 7 bases and J 1 base; bases outside gene matches: 4. There are 14 residues in the CDR3. Per the germline V gene, CDR1 is MNHEY and CDR2 is SVGEGT. This clonotype has more than one count but fewer than ten. Its matching antigen is unknown. As the method for making TCR beta libraries, quantitative 5'-RACE with molecular barcodes was used. TCRdb ran MiXCR on the 5' RACE reads and lists one entry per CDR3 protein. The data contain fewer than 750,000 distinct CDR3 sequences, under 20% of them singletons. The receptor comes from a male donor with ankylosing spondylitis. J is TRBJ1-1 and V is TRBV6-2 or TRBV6-3; TRBD1 agrees at 9 bases. The specimen was blood, either unsorted or a sorted T cell fraction (not recorded which). CDR3 residues: CASKQGQGNTEAFF. The CDR3 DNA follows: TGTGCCAGCAAACAGGGACAGGGGAACACTGAAGCTTTCTTT.